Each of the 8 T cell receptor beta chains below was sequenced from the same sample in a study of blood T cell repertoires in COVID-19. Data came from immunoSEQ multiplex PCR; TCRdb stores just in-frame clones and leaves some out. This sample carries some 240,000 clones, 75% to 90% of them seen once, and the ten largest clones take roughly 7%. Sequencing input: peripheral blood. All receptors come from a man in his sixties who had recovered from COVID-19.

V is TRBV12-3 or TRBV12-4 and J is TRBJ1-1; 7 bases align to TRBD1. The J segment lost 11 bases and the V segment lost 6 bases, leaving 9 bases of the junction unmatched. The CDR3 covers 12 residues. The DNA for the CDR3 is TGTGCCAGCAGATACGAGGGGGCAATGGCTTTCTTT. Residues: CASRYEGAMAFF.

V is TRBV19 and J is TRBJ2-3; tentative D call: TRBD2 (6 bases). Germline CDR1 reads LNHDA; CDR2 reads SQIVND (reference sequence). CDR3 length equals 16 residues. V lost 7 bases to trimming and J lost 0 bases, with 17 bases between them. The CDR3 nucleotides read TGTGCCAGTACCCCTGGGACTCTTTCTAGCACAGATACGCAGTATTTT. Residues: CASTPGTLSSTDTQYF. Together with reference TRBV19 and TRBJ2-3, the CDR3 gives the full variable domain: DGGITQSPKYLFRKEGQNVTLSCEQNLNHDAMYWYRQDPGQGLRLIYYSQIVNDFQKGDIAEGYSVSREKKESFPLTVTSAQKNPTAFYLCASTPGTLSSTDTQYFGPGTRLTVL.

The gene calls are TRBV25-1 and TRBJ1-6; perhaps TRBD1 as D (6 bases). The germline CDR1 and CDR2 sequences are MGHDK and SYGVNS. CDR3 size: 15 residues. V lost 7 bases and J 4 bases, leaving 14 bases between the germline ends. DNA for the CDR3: TGTGCCAGCAAGAGGGGACAACTTTATAATTCACCCCTCCACTTT. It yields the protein CASKRGQLYNSPLHF. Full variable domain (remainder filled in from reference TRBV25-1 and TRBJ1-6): EADIYQTPRYLVIGTGKKITLECSQTMGHDKMYWYQQDPGMELHLIHYSYGVNSTEKGDLSSESTVSRIRTEHFPLTLESARPSHTSQYLCASKRGQLYNSPLHFGNGTRLTVT.

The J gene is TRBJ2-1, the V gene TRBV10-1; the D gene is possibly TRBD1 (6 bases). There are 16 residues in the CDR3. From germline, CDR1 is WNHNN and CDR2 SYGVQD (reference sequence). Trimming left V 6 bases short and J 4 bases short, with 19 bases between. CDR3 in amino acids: CASSPEGVKLYNEQFF. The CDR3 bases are TGCGCCAGCAGCCCCGAGGGGGTTAAACTGTACAATGAGCAGTTCTTC.

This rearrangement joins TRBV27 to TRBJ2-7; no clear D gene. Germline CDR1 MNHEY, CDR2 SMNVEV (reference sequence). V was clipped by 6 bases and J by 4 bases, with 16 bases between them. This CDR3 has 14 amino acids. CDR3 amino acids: CASSLRSRGYEQYF. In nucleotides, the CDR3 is TGTGCCAGCAGCCTCCGCAGTCGAGGATACGAGCAGTACTTC.

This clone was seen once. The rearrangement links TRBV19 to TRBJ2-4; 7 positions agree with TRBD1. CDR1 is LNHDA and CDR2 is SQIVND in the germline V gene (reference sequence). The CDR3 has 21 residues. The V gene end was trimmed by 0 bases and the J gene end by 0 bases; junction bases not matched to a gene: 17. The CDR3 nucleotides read TGTGCCAGTAGTATAGATGGGACAGCAATACAGAGAAGCCTAGCCAAAAACATTCAGTACTTC. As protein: CASSIDGTAIQRSLAKNIQYF.

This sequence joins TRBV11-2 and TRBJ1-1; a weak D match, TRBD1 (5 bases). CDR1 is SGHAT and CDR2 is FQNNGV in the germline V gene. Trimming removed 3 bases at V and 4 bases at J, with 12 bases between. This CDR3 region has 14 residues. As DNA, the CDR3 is TGTGCCAGCAGCTTCGACCAGGGTGTCACTGAAGCTTTCTTT. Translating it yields CASSFDQGVTEAFF. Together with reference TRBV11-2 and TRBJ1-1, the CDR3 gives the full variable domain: EAGVAQSPRYKIIEKRQSVAFWCNPISGHATLYWYQQILGQGPKLLIQFQNNGVVDDSQLPKDRFSAERLKGVDSTLKIQPAKLEDSAVYLCASSFDQGVTEAFFGQGTRLTVV.

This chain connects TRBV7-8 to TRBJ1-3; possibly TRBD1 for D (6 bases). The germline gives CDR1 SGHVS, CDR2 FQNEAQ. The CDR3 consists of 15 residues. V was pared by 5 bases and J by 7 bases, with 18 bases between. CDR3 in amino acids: CASSPLGGRRNTIYF. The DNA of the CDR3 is TGTGCCAGCAGCCCGCTGGGGGGGCGTCGGAACACCATATATTTT.